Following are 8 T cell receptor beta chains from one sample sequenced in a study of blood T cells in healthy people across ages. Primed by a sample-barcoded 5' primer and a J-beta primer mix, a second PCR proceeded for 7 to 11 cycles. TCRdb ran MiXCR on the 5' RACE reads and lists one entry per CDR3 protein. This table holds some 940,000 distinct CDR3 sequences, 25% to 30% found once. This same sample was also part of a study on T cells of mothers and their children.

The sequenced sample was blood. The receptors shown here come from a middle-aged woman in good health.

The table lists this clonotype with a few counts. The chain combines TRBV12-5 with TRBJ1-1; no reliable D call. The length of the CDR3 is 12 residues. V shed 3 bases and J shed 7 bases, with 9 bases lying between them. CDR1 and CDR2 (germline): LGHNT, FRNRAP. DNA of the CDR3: TGTGCTAGTGGTTTCCGACGGAATGAAGCTTTCTTT. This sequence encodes CASGFRRNEAFF.

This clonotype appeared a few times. CDR3 nucleotides: TGTGCCAGCAGCAAGAAAGTACAGGGGGCATGGTTCTTT. Protein product: CASSKKVQGAWFF. The J gene is TRBJ1-1, the V gene TRBV12-3 or TRBV12-4; TRBD1 matches at 9 bases. CDR3 length: 13 residues. V shed 6 bases and J 14 bases; nucleotides not matched to a gene: 13.

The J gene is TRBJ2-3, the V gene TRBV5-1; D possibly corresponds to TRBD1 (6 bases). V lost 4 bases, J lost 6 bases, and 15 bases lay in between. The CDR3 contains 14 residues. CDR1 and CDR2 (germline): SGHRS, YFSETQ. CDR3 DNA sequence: TGCGCCAGCAGCACCGGACAGTTAGCGGATACGCAGTATTTT. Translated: CASSTGQLADTQYF.

CDR3 sequence: CASSPRTTAYEQYF. The CDR3 DNA sequence: TGTGCCAGCAGTCCCCGGACAACAGCCTACGAGCAGTACTTC. This sequence joins TRBV2 and TRBJ2-7; TRBD1 might be the D (5 bases). Trimming removed 5 bases from V and 2 bases from J, with 13 bases in between. The CDR3 runs 14 residues. The germline V gene encodes CDR1 SNHLY and CDR2 FYNNEI.

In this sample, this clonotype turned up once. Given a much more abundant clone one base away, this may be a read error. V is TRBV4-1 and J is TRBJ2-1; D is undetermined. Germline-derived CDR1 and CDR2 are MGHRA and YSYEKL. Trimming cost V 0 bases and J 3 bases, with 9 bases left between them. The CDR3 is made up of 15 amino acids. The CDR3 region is CASSQEDPLYNEQFF. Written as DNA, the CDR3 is TGCGCCAGCAGCCAAGAAGATCCTCTCTACAATGAGCAGTTCTTC.

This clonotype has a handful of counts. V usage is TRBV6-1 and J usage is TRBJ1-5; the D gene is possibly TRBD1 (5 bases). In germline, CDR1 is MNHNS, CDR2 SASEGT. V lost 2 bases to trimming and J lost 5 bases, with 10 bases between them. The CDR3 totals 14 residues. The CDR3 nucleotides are TGTGCCAGCAGTGAATTAGACAGAGATCAGCCCCAGCATTTT. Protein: CASSELDRDQPQHF.

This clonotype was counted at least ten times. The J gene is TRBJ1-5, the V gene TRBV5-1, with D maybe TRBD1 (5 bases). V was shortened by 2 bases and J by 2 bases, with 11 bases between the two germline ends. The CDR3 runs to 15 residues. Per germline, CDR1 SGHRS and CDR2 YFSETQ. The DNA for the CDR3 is TGCGCCAGCAGCTTTTCTGGGGGGGGCAATCAGCCCCAGCATTTT. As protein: CASSFSGGGNQPQHF. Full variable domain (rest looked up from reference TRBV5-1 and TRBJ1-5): KAGVTQTPRYLIKTRGQQVTLSCSPISGHRSVSWYQQTPGQGLQFLFEYFSETQRNKGNFPGRFSGRQFSNSRSEMNVSTLELGDSALYLCASSFSGGGNQPQHFGDGTRLSIL.

In nucleotides, the CDR3 is TGTGCCAGCAGCTTGGCTTTGGGCAGCCAAGAGACCCAGTACTTC. As protein: CASSLALGSQETQYF. This chain connects TRBV7-9 to TRBJ2-5; D not certain. This CDR3 is built from 15 residues. Between the trimmed V and J ends, which lost 3 bases and 1 base, there was a span of 12 bases. Germline values: CDR1 SEHNR, CDR2 FQNEAQ (reference sequence).